The TCR beta chain under discussion was sequenced for a study of T cell responses to AZD1222 COVID-19 vaccine. Concerning this clone: Its target is unknown.

CDR3 length equals 15 residues. Trimming removed 1 base from V and 3 bases from J; junction bases left unmatched: 4. Germline CDR1 is SGHAT and CDR2 is FQNNGV. Profiling relied on immunoSEQ multiplex PCR, and the TCRdb table lists in-frame clones only, not all of them. In the table there are about 150,000 clones, around nine tenths of which are singletons. General study points: In a largely white British group with more females than males, clonal diversity was possibly underestimated.

The sample was peripheral blood, taken on day 0 of AZD1222 vaccination. The chain combines TRBV11-2 with TRBJ2-7; 9 bases are shared with TRBD2. The TCR comes from an adult in good health. CDR3 protein: CASSLGSGRSYEQYF. The CDR3 DNA follows: TGTGCCAGCAGCTTAGGGAGCGGGAGGAGCTACGAGCAGTACTTC.